The 10 T cell receptor beta chains below all came from one sample that was sequenced in a study of T cell responses to AZD1222 COVID-19 vaccine. Clones were sequenced by immunoSEQ multiplex PCR, and TCRdb holds only the in-frame ones, with some missing. Of over 100,000 clones listed, 88% are singletons. This sample comprised peripheral blood, obtained on day 0 of AZD1222 vaccination. These receptors were taken from an adult in good health.

This clone is a singleton in its sample. The rearrangement links TRBV27 to TRBJ1-2, with 7 bases identical to TRBD1. Trimming removed 5 bases from V and 2 bases from J; junction bases left unmatched: 14. This CDR3 spans 17 amino acids. CDR1 is MNHEY and CDR2 is SMNVEV in the germline V gene (reference sequence). Written as DNA, the CDR3 is TGTGCCAGCAGTCCCTTGACCCGGACAGGCATCAACTATGGCTACACCTTC. Its protein is CASSPLTRTGINYGYTF.

The chain is built from TRBV28 and TRBJ2-3; 9 bases fit TRBD1. Germline V gene lookup returns CDR1 MDHEN and CDR2 SYDVKM. The trim removed 4 bases at V and 4 bases at J, leaving 9 bases unmatched. This CDR3 has 16 amino acids. As DNA, the CDR3 is TGTGCCAGCAGTTCACCGGGACAGGGCAGCCCAGATACGCAGTATTTT. Its protein is CASSSPGQGSPDTQYF.

The chain uses TRBV6-5 and TRBJ1-2, with D uncertain. Germline V lookup: CDR1 MNHEY, CDR2 SVGAGI. This CDR3 is built from 14 residues. V gave up 6 bases and J gave up 8 bases, with 19 bases separating them. The CDR3 loop reads CASRARSDWRGYTF. The DNA of the CDR3 is TGTGCCAGCAGGGCCCGGTCCGACTGGCGGGGCTACACCTTC.

CDR3 in DNA: TGTGCCAGCAGTCTGACAGGGGGCAACTATGGCTACACCTTC. Translated, it gives CASSLTGGNYGYTF. The rearrangement joins TRBV28 to TRBJ1-2, with 10 nucleotides matching TRBD1. Germline V gene sequence: CDR1 MDHEN, CDR2 SYDVKM. With V trimmed by 5 bases and J by 2 bases, 2 bases remained unmatched. This CDR3 is built from 14 residues.

The chain employs TRBV28 and TRBJ2-6, with 7 bases lining up with TRBD2. V trimming: 5 bases; J trimming: 2 bases; junction bases outside the gene matches: 9. This CDR3 has 17 amino acids. Germline CDR1 reads MDHEN; CDR2 reads SYDVKM. CDR3 in amino acids: CASSTHLGGTGANVLTF. CDR3 nucleotides: TGTGCCAGCAGTACTCACCTGGGAGGGACTGGGGCCAACGTCCTGACTTTC.

The J gene is TRBJ2-1, the V gene TRBV3-1 (or the pseudogene TRBV3-2); D is undetermined. Per germline, CDR1 LGHDT and CDR2 YNNKEL (reference sequence). There are 12 residues in the CDR3. Trimming left V 2 bases short and J 6 bases short, with 5 bases between. CDR3 DNA sequence: TGTGCCAGCAGCCAATATCCCAATGAGCAGTTCTTC. Protein product: CASSQYPNEQFF.

J is TRBJ1-5 and V is TRBV19, with a weak D call TRBD1 (6 bases). Germline values: CDR1 LNHDA, CDR2 SQIVND (reference sequence). The CDR3 has 17 residues. V was cut by 0 bases and J by 3 bases, with 15 bases left in between. DNA of the CDR3: TGTGCCAGTAGTATAGATCCCGGACAGTGGATCAATCAGCCCCAGCATTTT. It codes for CASSIDPGQWINQPQHF.

V is TRBV28 and J is TRBJ1-2; the D is unclear. V lost 4 bases and J 7 bases, leaving 7 bases between the germline ends. The germline CDR1 and CDR2 sequences are MDHEN and SYDVKM. The CDR3 contains 11 residues. The CDR3 DNA reads as TGTGCCAGCAGTTCCTCAACTGGCTACACCTTC. It is translated as CASSSSTGYTF.

V is TRBV7-9 and J is TRBJ2-5; 10 bases are a match to TRBD1. The CDR3 loop spans 17 amino acids. Germline V gene lookup returns CDR1 SEHNR and CDR2 FQNEAQ (reference sequence). The J segment lost 13 bases and the V segment lost 1 base, leaving 18 bases of the junction unmatched. The CDR3: CASSLDEVFDRGRGPYF. For the CDR3, the DNA is TGTGCCAGCAGCTTAGATGAAGTTTTCGACAGGGGGCGCGGACCGTACTTC. The whole variable domain, filled in from reference TRBV7-9 and TRBJ2-5, reads DTGVSQNPRHKITKRGQNVTFRCDPISEHNRLYWYRQTLGQGPEFLTYFQNEAQLEKSRLLSDRFSAERPKGSFSTLEIQRTEQGDSAMYLCASSLDEVFDRGRGPYFGPGTRLLVL.

V is TRBV2 and J is TRBJ2-7, with a possible D match to TRBD2 (5 bases). The V end was cut by 3 bases, the J end by 1 base, with 16 bases between. This CDR3 comprises 16 residues. Germline lookup yields CDR1 SNHLY and CDR2 FYNNEI. The CDR3 DNA reads as TGTGCCAGCAGTGATCCTCGGACCGGCGGGTCCTACGAGCAGTACTTC. Translated, it gives CASSDPRTGGSYEQYF.